This T cell receptor beta chain originates from a study of blood T cell repertoires in COVID-19. In the study overall: Acute and convalescent COVID-19 specimens originated in the United States, Italy and Spain. In each case, the material was cDNA or gDNA derived from T cells, B-cell-depleted T cells, or PBMCs.

The CDR3 sequence is 13 residues long. V lost 4 bases and J lost 6, with 9 bases in between. Germline V gene data show CDR1 as MGHRA and CDR2 as YSYEKL. Original analysis: Amplifying reference gene primers gave estimates of nucleated cell counts. TCRdb's table, derived via immunoSEQ multiplex PCR, lists solely in-frame clones and lacks some. The DNA was the basis for D and trimming; V, J and clone size are from that table. This sample has fewer than 200,000 clones; almost 85% occur once, and the top ten carry roughly 7.7%. The sequencing sample was made of peripheral blood. The gene calls are TRBV4-1 and TRBJ2-2, with D maybe TRBD1 (5 bases). This TCR was recovered from a middle-aged man who had recovered from COVID-19. CDR3 residues: CASSRLGPGELFF. The DNA of the CDR3 is TGCGCCAGCAGCCGATTGGGGCCCGGGGAGCTGTTTTTT.